Sequencing of this T cell receptor beta chain was carried out in a study of early T cells in non-severe SARS-CoV-2 infection. Study context: Investigators sequenced bulk RNA drawn from unsorted whole blood, and chains remained unpaired.

This clonotype was seen repeatedly, ten times or more. One junction end does not reproduce the germline sequence, and a read error may be involved. MiXCR, run by TCRdb on the 5' RACE reads, gives a single entry per CDR3 protein. The data contain approximately 27,000 distinct CDR3 sequences, roughly 5.1% of them singletons. CDR1 is SSHAT and CDR2 is FNYEAQ in the germline V gene (reference sequence). CDR3 length: 17 residues. The gene calls are TRBV7-7 and TRBJ2-2, with 11 bases that match TRBD1. This clonotype was sampled from an adult who was a healthcare worker with PCR-confirmed SARS-CoV-2 infection or an uninfected control (not recorded which). The material sequenced was whole blood. The CDR3 is CASSPTLGQGGTGELFF. The CDR3 region has the DNA TGTGCTAGCAGCCCTACTCTGGGACAGGGGGGCACCGGGGAGCTGTTTTTT.